One and the same sample provided the 30 T cell receptor beta chains below, sequenced in a study of blood T cell repertoires in COVID-19. This table comes from immunoSEQ multiplex PCR, and its TCRdb copy is limited to in-frame clones, with some not included. The top ten hold approximately 7% of the sample, which has about 48,000 clones, 65% to 90% seen once. The sequencing input was peripheral blood. These receptors came from a man between 35 and 55 years old with acute or convalescent COVID-19.

This clone has a single count. V gene TRBV27 combines with J gene TRBJ2-3; perhaps TRBD2 as D (6 bases). This CDR3 spans 16 amino acids. The germline V gene has CDR1 MNHEY and CDR2 SMNVEV (reference sequence). V was clipped by 5 bases and J by 3 bases, with 18 bases between them. The CDR3 sequence is CASSRNGGLGTDTQYF. The CDR3 DNA reads as TGTGCCAGCAGTAGAAACGGGGGTCTTGGGACAGATACGCAGTATTTT.

This clone has a single count. The CDR3 loop is CASSDGPLRTSGGADTQYF. DNA of the CDR3: TGCGCCAGCAGCGATGGGCCCCTTAGGACTAGCGGGGGGGCAGATACGCAGTATTTT. V and J are TRBV5-1 and TRBJ2-3, with TRBD2 identical over 15 bases. V gave up 4 bases and J gave up 4 bases; unmatched junction bases: 13. This CDR3 contains 19 residues. CDR1 SGHRS and CDR2 YFSETQ come from the germline V gene.

This chain connects TRBV4-1 to TRBJ1-5; the match to TRBD1 covers 10 bases. The CDR3 spans 17 residues. The germline V gene has CDR1 MGHRA and CDR2 YSYEKL. J was trimmed by 3 bases and V by 4 bases; bases with no gene match: 9. The CDR3 protein is CASSPSETGGLNQPQHF. DNA for the CDR3: TGCGCCAGCAGCCCATCCGAGACAGGGGGCCTCAATCAGCCCCAGCATTTT.

The rearrangement links TRBV9 to TRBJ1-3; D is uncertain. The CDR3 covers 14 residues. Germline V lookup: CDR1 SGDLS, CDR2 YYNGEE. The germline V and J ends were trimmed by 3 bases and 4 bases, with 11 bases remaining between them. The CDR3 bases are TGTGCCAGCAGCGCGCCGCCACTCGGAAACACCATATATTTT. Its translation is CASSAPPLGNTIYF.

This chain joins TRBV24-1 and TRBJ2-3, with D possibly being TRBD2 (6 bases). This CDR3 is built from 14 residues. V was trimmed by 3 bases and J by 2 bases, leaving 8 bases between them. Germline CDR1 is KGHDR and CDR2 is SFDVKD. The CDR3 bases are TGTGCCACCAGTGATGGGGGGTACACAGATACGCAGTATTTT. Encoded protein: CATSDGGYTDTQYF.

The gene calls are TRBV5-1 and TRBJ1-2; TRBD1 is a possible D gene (6 bases). The CDR3 contains 16 residues. The V gene lost 0 bases and the J gene lost 5 bases, with 17 bases spanning the gap. Germline V gene sequence: CDR1 SGHRS, CDR2 YFSETQ. The CDR3 here is CASSLVDRGGAYGYTF. CDR3 in DNA: TGCGCCAGCAGCTTGGTGGACAGAGGGGGGGCTTATGGCTACACCTTC. Filled out from reference TRBV5-1 and TRBJ1-2, the complete variable domain reads KAGVTQTPRYLIKTRGQQVTLSCSPISGHRSVSWYQQTPGQGLQFLFEYFSETQRNKGNFPGRFSGRQFSNSRSEMNVSTLELGDSALYLCASSLVDRGGAYGYTFGSGTRLTVV.

This rearrangement joins TRBV9 to TRBJ2-2; D perhaps matches TRBD2 (5 bases). The CDR3 totals 18 residues. V shed 2 bases and J shed 3 bases, with 20 bases lying between them. Germline CDR1 and CDR2: SGDLS and YYNGEE. The CDR3 DNA reads as TGTGCCAGCAGCGTGAGTACCGGAGCGGTCGGGGACACCGGGGAGCTGTTTTTT. It translates to CASSVSTGAVGDTGELFF.

This chain joins TRBV6-5 and TRBJ2-7, with TRBD2 matching 9 bases. V dropped 0 bases and J dropped 2; count of bases not matched to a gene: 5. Germline loops: CDR1 MNHEY, CDR2 SVGAGI. The CDR3 spans 16 residues. CDR3 nucleotides: TGTGCCAGCAGTTACTCGGTGACTAGCGGAACCTACGAGCAGTACTTC. Protein: CASSYSVTSGTYEQYF.

The V and J genes are TRBV4-2 and TRBJ2-3, with D possibly matching TRBD1 (7 bases). The CDR3 has 16 residues. Germline V gene sequence: CDR1 LGHNA, CDR2 YNFKEQ. Trimming cost V 4 bases and J 3 bases, with 17 bases left between them. The CDR3 here is CASSLMSPGGTDTQYF. The CDR3 region has the DNA TGTGCCAGCAGCCTAATGTCCCCAGGGGGGACAGATACGCAGTATTTT.

This chain connects TRBV6-2 or TRBV6-3 to TRBJ1-3; TRBD1 matches at 8 bases. The CDR3 spans 14 residues. Trimming took 5 bases from V and 2 from J; bases not matched to a gene: 2. Germline-derived CDR1 and CDR2 are MNHEY and SVGEGT. In nucleotides, the CDR3 is TGTGCCAGCAGTCGGACAGGGACTGGAAACACCATATATTTT. The encoded protein is CASSRTGTGNTIYF.

The CDR3 bases are TGCGCCAGCAGCCCGGGGAGGGCTAGCGGGGGGGTCCCAGATACGCAGTATTTT. This codes for CASSPGRASGGVPDTQYF. This sequence joins TRBV5-1 and TRBJ2-3, with 12 bases matching TRBD2. Trimming cost V 4 bases and J 4 bases; bases outside gene matches: 13. CDR3 size: 18 residues. Per germline, CDR1 SGHRS and CDR2 YFSETQ.

V usage is TRBV28 and J usage is TRBJ1-4; the D gene is possibly TRBD1 (5 bases). The CDR3 runs 12 residues. The germline V gene has CDR1 MDHEN and CDR2 SYDVKM. The V gene lost 7 bases and the J gene lost 8 bases, with 11 bases spanning the gap. The CDR3, as DNA: TGTGCCAGCACAGGGATAGGAGAAAAACTGTTTTTT. This encodes CASTGIGEKLFF.

Regarding this clone: This same CDR3 is encoded by further DNA sequences in the sample. The V call is TRBV6-2 or TRBV6-3, the J call TRBJ2-5, with D maybe TRBD2 (6 bases). The CDR3 has 14 amino acids. Germline CDR1 MNHEY, CDR2 SVGEGT. V was clipped by 6 bases and J by 5 bases, with 16 bases between them. The CDR3 DNA sequence: TGTGCCAGCAGCCCCCGACTAGGTGGTGAGACCCAGTACTTC. This codes for CASSPRLGGETQYF.

The V call is TRBV5-6, the J call TRBJ2-2; TRBD2 agrees at 13 bases. The CDR3 contains 18 residues. Germline V CDR1 and CDR2: SGHDT, YYEEEE. V lost 4 bases, J lost 0 bases, and 6 bases stayed unmatched. The CDR3 region is CASSAITSGGANTGELFF. In nucleotides, the CDR3 is TGTGCCAGCAGCGCAATAACTAGCGGGGGGGCGAACACCGGGGAGCTGTTTTTT.

This chain joins TRBV9 and TRBJ2-5; 7 bases match TRBD2. Unmatched junction bases numbered 6, after V lost 8 bases and J lost 2 bases. Germline V gene data show CDR1 as SGDLS and CDR2 as YYNGEE. The CDR3 spans 13 residues. This CDR3 is CASSSGIQETQYF. CDR3 nucleotides: TGTGCCAGTTCCAGCGGGATACAAGAGACCCAGTACTTC.

CDR3 sequence (DNA): TGTGCCAGCAGCCTAGCCCTTGCCCTAAACAATGAGCAGTTCTTC. This encodes CASSLALALNNEQFF. This rearrangement joins TRBV2 to TRBJ2-1, with D perhaps matching TRBD2 (5 bases). The CDR3 runs to 15 residues. The germline V gene encodes CDR1 SNHLY and CDR2 FYNNEI. V shed 6 bases and J shed 5 bases, with 17 bases lying between them.

This clone was seen only once. The gene calls are TRBV19 and TRBJ1-6; D remains ambiguous. Germline lookup yields CDR1 LNHDA and CDR2 SQIVND (reference sequence). The germline V and J ends were trimmed by 5 bases and 0 bases, with 11 bases remaining between them. The CDR3 has 16 residues. CDR3 amino acids: CASSPYSSSYNSPLHF. CDR3 in DNA: TGTGCCAGTAGTCCATACTCTAGCTCCTATAATTCACCCCTCCACTTT.

CDR3 sequence (DNA): TGTGCCAGCAGGGGGAACAGGGTTACCGGGGAGCTGTTTTTT. It codes for CASRGNRVTGELFF. V gene TRBV13 combines with J gene TRBJ2-2; D is possibly TRBD1 (6 bases). This CDR3 region has 14 residues. Germline loops: CDR1 PRHDT, CDR2 FYEKMQ (reference sequence). Trimming left V 6 bases short and J 5 bases short, with 13 bases between.

The rearrangement uses TRBV15 and TRBJ2-7; D is possibly TRBD1 (6 bases). V shed 2 bases and J shed 6 bases, with 14 bases lying between them. The germline V gene encodes CDR1 LNHNV and CDR2 YYDKDF (reference sequence). The CDR3 loop spans 14 amino acids. CDR3 residues: CATSRKQGLGEQYF. The CDR3 nucleotides read TGTGCCACCAGCAGAAAACAGGGCTTAGGCGAGCAGTACTTC.

The chain couples TRBV7-2 to TRBJ2-7; D is unclear. The CDR3 spans 12 residues. V lost 5 bases and J lost 2, with 7 bases in between. The germline CDR1 and CDR2 sequences are SGHTA and FQGNSA. The CDR3 region is CASSTTPYEQYF. DNA of the CDR3: TGTGCCAGCAGCACAACCCCCTACGAGCAGTACTTC.

The rearrangement links TRBV6-5 to TRBJ1-6, with a weak D call TRBD1 (6 bases). Germline CDR1 reads MNHEY; CDR2 reads SVGAGI. The CDR3 is 13 residues long. V was shortened by 7 bases and J by 6 bases, with 10 bases between the two germline ends. CDR3: CASTNRANSPLHF. The DNA for the CDR3 is TGTGCCAGCACCAACAGGGCTAATTCACCCCTCCACTTT.

The chain recombines TRBV18 with TRBJ2-5, with TRBD1 matching over 7 bases. Germline V lookup: CDR1 KGHSH, CDR2 LQKENI. This CDR3 comprises 13 residues. V lost 2 bases to trimming and J lost 3 bases; unmatched junction nucleotides: 0. The CDR3 bases are TGTGCCAGCTCACCAGGGACAGAAGAGACCCAGTACTTC. It translates to CASSPGTEETQYF. The whole variable domain, remainder taken from reference TRBV18 and TRBJ2-5, is NAGVMQNPRHLVRRRGQEARLRCSPMKGHSHVYWYRQLPEEGLKFMVYLQKENIIDESGMPKERFSAEFPKEGPSILRIQQVVRGDSAAYFCASSPGTEETQYFGPGTRLLVL.

This clone was counted a single time. V and J are TRBV6-4 and TRBJ2-3, with D possibly TRBD1 on 5 matching bases. Germline values: CDR1 MRHNA, CDR2 SNTAGT. This CDR3 is built from 13 residues. The V end was cut by 8 bases, the J end by 5 bases, with 14 bases between. The CDR3 is CASGQDLQDTQYF. The CDR3 nucleotides are TGTGCCAGCGGACAAGACTTGCAAGATACGCAGTATTTT.

This chain links TRBV11-3 with TRBJ2-3, with D unresolved. V was shortened by 3 bases and J by 5 bases, with 6 bases between the two germline ends. The germline CDR1 and CDR2 sequences are SGHNT and YENEEA. This CDR3 is built from 12 residues. DNA of the CDR3: TGTGCCAGCAGCTTTTCGAGAGATACGCAGTATTTT. Its protein is CASSFSRDTQYF.

This rearrangement joins TRBV19 to TRBJ2-7, with a tentative D call TRBD2 (6 bases). The germline CDR1 and CDR2 sequences are LNHDA and SQIVND (reference sequence). Trimming removed 10 bases from V and 0 bases from J, with 19 bases in between. The CDR3 runs 15 residues. The CDR3 DNA is TGTGCCACAAAGTTTATGGGAGGCAACTCCTACGAGCAGTACTTC. Protein sequence: CATKFMGGNSYEQYF.

The rearrangement links TRBV24-1 to TRBJ2-7; 8 nucleotides align to TRBD1. The CDR3 loop spans 15 amino acids. The trim removed 4 bases at V and 7 bases at J, leaving 11 bases unmatched. Germline-derived CDR1 and CDR2 are KGHDR and SFDVKD. CDR3 DNA: TGTGCCACCAGTGAGCGGGACGGACAGGGTGGGGAGCAGTACTTC. Protein: CATSERDGQGGEQYF.

This clone was seen a handful of times. V and J are TRBV5-4 and TRBJ1-2; TRBD1 agrees at 7 bases. This CDR3 comprises 15 residues. V was clipped by 0 bases and J by 2 bases; unmatched bases: 4. Germline V gene data show CDR1 as SGHNT and CDR2 as YYREEE (reference sequence). The CDR3 spells CASSLGDSENYGYTF. The DNA of the CDR3 is TGTGCCAGCAGCTTGGGGGACAGCGAGAACTATGGCTACACCTTC.

The chain uses TRBV19 and TRBJ1-2, with 8 bases that match TRBD1. The CDR3 runs to 15 residues. J lost 5 bases, V lost 6 bases, and 11 bases had no gene match. Germline V lookup: CDR1 LNHDA, CDR2 SQIVND (reference sequence). CDR3 sequence (DNA): TGTGCCAGTAGCCGCTCAGGGGGCCATCATTATGGCTACACCTTC. Translated: CASSRSGGHHYGYTF.

The chain combines TRBV3-1 (or the pseudogene TRBV3-2) with TRBJ1-6; TRBD1 might be the D (5 bases). There are 16 residues in the CDR3. V lost 1 base and J lost 2, with 9 bases in between. CDR1 and CDR2 (germline): LGHDT, YNNKEL (reference sequence). The chain's CDR3 is CASSQGGVAYNSPLHF. The CDR3 DNA follows: TGTGCCAGCAGCCAAGGGGGGGTGGCCTATAATTCACCCCTCCACTTT.

This sequence joins TRBV10-3 and TRBJ1-2; D gene unclear. Germline-derived CDR1 and CDR2 are ENHRY and SYGVKD. V was clipped by 9 bases and J by 1 base, with 15 bases between them. The CDR3 loop spans 14 amino acids. The CDR3 region is CAIPLPGVNYGYTF. CDR3 coding DNA: TGTGCCATTCCCCTCCCCGGGGTTAACTATGGCTACACCTTC.